Listed below are T cell receptor beta chains from one sample, sequenced in a study of cytomegalovirus exposure and HLA in healthy donors. Assay: immunoSEQ multiplex PCR; the TCRdb copy retains only in-frame clones and omits some. The table lists about 120,000 clones, approximately 8.6% of them singletons. Material: PBMCs. Receptors were obtained from a woman aged 40 to 50 in good health and CMV-seropositive. Each CDR3 is given with its conserved first and last residue. Fields, in order: clone size, J gene, V gene, D gene, CDR3 protein, CDR3 DNA. A D gene is named only where the DNA matches it firmly. Size tells how often a clone was seen (once, few, many) or the class of an expanded clone, and some rows leave it out.

. TRBJ2-3 TRBV18 . CASSSRTDTQYF TGTGCCAGCTCATCTCGCACAGATACGCAGTATTTT
. TRBJ1-4 TRBV19 . CASSIYSLPGFNEKLFF TGTGCCAGTAGTATATATTCCCTCCCGGGGTTTAATGAAAAACTGTTTTTT
few TRBJ2-1 TRBV20-1 . CSASPYGEQFF TGCAGTGCTAGTCCCTATGGTGAGCAGTTCTTC
few TRBJ1-1 TRBV6-1 TRBD1 CASPGGRMNTEAFF TGTGCCAGCCCAGGGGGTCGGATGAACACTGAAGCTTTCTTT
few TRBJ2-5 TRBV27 TRBD2 CASSFTSGGAGTQYF TGTGCCAGCAGTTTTACTAGCGGGGGGGCGGGGACCCAGTACTTC
few TRBJ1-6 TRBV5-4 TRBD1 CASREGQGHNSPLHF TGTGCCAGCAGGGAGGGACAGGGTCATAATTCACCCCTCCACTTT
few TRBJ1-1 TRBV5-1 . CASSSGANTEAFF TGCGCCAGCAGCTCAGGGGCGAACACTGAAGCTTTCTTT
few TRBJ2-5 TRBV25-1 . CASSEILQETQYF TGTGCCAGCAGTGAAATCCTACAAGAGACCCAGTACTTC
few TRBJ2-7 TRBV7-6 . CASSLGGTVSYEQYF TGTGCCAGCAGCTTAGGTGGCACAGTATCCTACGAGCAGTACTTC
few TRBJ2-2 TRBV5-1 TRBD1 CASSWGQGPGELFF TGCGCCAGCAGCTGGGGACAGGGGCCCGGGGAGCTGTTTTTT
few TRBJ1-5 TRBV28 TRBD1 CASSLGTGGQPQHF TGTGCCAGCAGTTTAGGGACAGGGGGTCAGCCCCAGCATTTT
. TRBJ2-7 TRBV28 . CASRKKGTYEQYF TGTGCCAGCAGGAAAAAAGGGACTTACGAGCAGTACTTC
few TRBJ2-1 TRBV11-2 TRBD2 CASSLVGGGRSSYNEQFF TGTGCCAGCAGCTTAGTTGGGGGGGGGAGAAGCTCCTACAATGAGCAGTTCTTC
. TRBJ2-3 TRBV25-1 . CASSQALGTDTQYF TGTGCCAGCAGTCAAGCGTTAGGCACAGATACGCAGTATTTT
. TRBJ2-1 TRBV4-1 TRBD2 CASSQETSGRTFSSYNEQFF TGCGCCAGCAGCCAAGAAACTAGCGGGAGAACCTTCTCTTCTTACAATGAGCAGTTCTTC
. TRBJ2-2 TRBV19 TRBD1 CASNSPYKRGPHTGELFF TGTGCCAGTAACTCTCCGTACAAAAGGGGGCCCCACACCGGGGAGCTGTTTTTT
. TRBJ2-7 TRBV6-5 . CASSYSGMTYEQYF TGTGCCAGCAGTTACTCCGGGATGACCTACGAGCAGTACTTC
. TRBJ1-2 TRBV6-1 . CASRSTGTYYGYTF TGTGCCAGCAGAAGCACAGGGACCTACTATGGCTACACCTTC
. TRBJ1-5 TRBV7-2 TRBD1 CASSSGTAINQPQHF TGTGCCAGCAGCTCGGGGACAGCGATTAATCAGCCCCAGCATTTT
few TRBJ2-7 TRBV10-1 TRBD2 CASSGGGSPAGEQYF TGCGCCAGCAGTGGCGGGGGGAGCCCCGCGGGGGAGCAGTACTTC
. TRBJ1-2 TRBV6-6 TRBD1 CASSAGTGAMSGYTF TGTGCCAGCAGTGCCGGGACAGGGGCAATGAGCGGCTACACCTTC
. TRBJ1-5 TRBV7-9 TRBD1 CASTSWDRGGGQPQHF TGTGCCAGCACCTCCTGGGACAGGGGGGGAGGCCAGCCCCAGCATTTT
few TRBJ2-3 TRBV4-2 . CASSQGGRLADTQYF TGTGCCAGCAGCCAAGGGGGCAGACTCGCCGATACGCAGTATTTT
. TRBJ1-1 TRBV6-1 TRBD1 CASTRQGVTEAFF TGTGCCAGCACGAGACAGGGCGTAACTGAAGCTTTCTTT
few TRBJ2-7 TRBV2 . CASSESYGPTYEQYF TGTGCCAGCAGTGAAAGCTATGGTCCAACCTACGAGCAGTACTTC
. TRBJ2-3 TRBV2 . CASKTGGDTQYF TGTGCCAGCAAAACGGGTGGAGATACGCAGTATTTT
few TRBJ1-2 TRBV6-5 . CASSYEAGNYGYTF TGTGCCAGCAGTTACGAGGCTGGTAACTATGGCTACACCTTC
. TRBJ2-1 TRBV19 . CASSIEPGTYNEQFF TGTGCCAGTAGTATAGAACCAGGAACCTACAATGAGCAGTTCTTC
few TRBJ1-1 TRBV7-8 TRBD1 CASSLDRGRLNTEAFF TGTGCCAGCAGCTTAGACAGGGGGCGGTTGAACACTGAAGCTTTCTTT
few TRBJ2-1 TRBV27 TRBD2 CASSSSGGAGNEQFF TGTGCCAGCAGTTCTAGCGGGGGGGCGGGGAATGAGCAGTTCTTC
. TRBJ2-1 TRBV7-3 . CASSLTSSDEQFF TGTGCCAGCAGCTTGACCTCTAGCGATGAGCAGTTCTTC
few TRBJ1-2 TRBV5-1 . CASSTDRDFYGYTF TGCGCCAGCAGCACCGACAGAGATTTCTATGGCTACACCTTC
few TRBJ1-6 TRBV5-1 TRBD1 CASSSTFRGLGNSPLHF TGCGCCAGCAGCTCTACTTTCAGGGGGCTCGGTAATTCACCCCTCCACTTT
few TRBJ2-7 TRBV6-6 . CASSYSKWQGYEQYF TGTGCCAGCAGTTACTCGAAGTGGCAGGGGTACGAGCAGTACTTC
. TRBJ1-2 TRBV2 TRBD1 CASIGTGYPNIYTF TGTGCCAGCATCGGGACAGGATACCCCAATATCTACACCTTC
once TRBJ1-3 TRBV12-5 . CASGLVSRAGNTIYF TGTGCTAGTGGTTTGGTAAGCAGGGCTGGAAACACCATATATTTT
. TRBJ2-7 TRBV28 TRBD1 CASSSTGVLEQYF TGTGCCAGCAGTTCGACAGGGGTACTCGAGCAGTACTTC
. TRBJ1-2 TRBV19 . CASSADSVYYGYTF TGTGCCAGTAGTGCCGACAGTGTTTACTATGGCTACACCTTC
few TRBJ1-2 TRBV5-1 TRBD1 CASSPGQAGEGYTF TGCGCCAGCAGCCCCGGACAGGCTGGAGAAGGCTACACCTTC
. TRBJ2-5 TRBV12-5 . CASGLGQQENQYF TGTGCTAGTGGTTTGGGACAGCAAGAGAACCAGTACTTC
. TRBJ2-2 TRBV21-1 . CASSAPTLKNTGELFF TGTGCCAGCAGCGCCCCTACCTTAAAAAACACCGGGGAGCTGTTTTTT
. TRBJ1-1 TRBV10-3 . CAISDVRDKNTEAFF TGTGCCATCAGTGATGTGAGGGACAAGAACACTGAAGCTTTCTTT
. TRBJ2-1 TRBV10-1 . CASSEQGWNEQFF TGCGCCAGCAGTGAACAGGGTTGGAATGAGCAGTTCTTC